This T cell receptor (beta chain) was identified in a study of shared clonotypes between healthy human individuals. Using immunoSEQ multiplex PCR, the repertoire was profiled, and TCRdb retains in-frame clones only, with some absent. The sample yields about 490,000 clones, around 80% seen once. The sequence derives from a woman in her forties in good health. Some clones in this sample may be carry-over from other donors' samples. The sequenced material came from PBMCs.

The CDR3 DNA reads as TGCGCCAGCAGCTTGGAACGGGGAGAGACTGAAGCTTTCTTT. Translating it yields CASSLERGETEAFF. The chain couples TRBV5-1 to TRBJ1-1; D remains unclear. V lost 0 bases and J lost 5, with 11 bases in between. This CDR3 region has 14 residues. The germline V gene encodes CDR1 SGHRS and CDR2 YFSETQ.